Described below is a single TCR beta chain sequence and its context. A much larger clonotype is one base distant, so this may be a read error. The sample belongs to a study of T-cell reconstitution after alpha-beta-depleted transplantation in children. CDR3 length: 14 amino acids. Trimming shortened V by 3 bases and J by 5 bases, and 13 bases separated the two germline ends. The library targeted TCRbeta and was prepared with unique molecular identifiers. TCRdb re-analysed the PCR reads in MiXCR, keeping a single row per CDR3 protein. The sample lists 400,000 to 500,000 distinct CDR3 sequences, roughly 11% occurring once.

The sequence came from a human donor who donated a stem cell graft to a child with acute myeloid leukemia. The source material was PBMCs from the stem cell graft donor, sampled from the stem cell graft. The rearrangement joins TRBV12-3 or TRBV12-4 to TRBJ2-5; D is unresolved. In DNA, the CDR3 is TGTGCCAGCAGTTTTCCCCAATTGATCGAGACCCAGTACTTC. Translation: CASSFPQLIETQYF.